What follows are 17 T cell receptor beta chains derived from one specimen sequenced in a study of cytomegalovirus exposure and HLA in healthy donors. The PCR used 60 Vbeta and 13 Jbeta primers. Produced via immunoSEQ multiplex PCR; TCRdb's table is partial and in-frame only. This table holds fewer than 250,000 clones, 82% found once. Sequenced: PBMCs. All receptors derive from a man between 40 and 49 years old in good health and CMV-seropositive.

The genes are TRBV6-4 and TRBJ2-3; 7 bases are a match to TRBD1. The CDR3 extends over 13 amino acids. The V segment lost 6 bases and the J segment 4 bases; nucleotides outside the gene matches: 4. Germline-derived CDR1 and CDR2 are MRHNA and SNTAGT. CDR3 nucleotide sequence: TGTGCCAGCAGCCTGGACAGGTCAGATACGCAGTATTTT. It specifies CASSLDRSDTQYF.

A single count supports this clone. The chain is built from TRBV5-1 and TRBJ2-2, with 7 bases matching TRBD1. Germline assignment: CDR1 SGHRS and CDR2 YFSETQ. This CDR3 is built from 14 residues. Losses at the gene ends were 5 bases for V and 6 bases for J; bases not matched to a gene: 7. The CDR3 DNA sequence: TGCGCCAGCAGTCGGGACAGTTCAGCCGGGGAGCTGTTTTTT. Translation: CASSRDSSAGELFF.

The chain couples TRBV27 to TRBJ1-5; tentative D call: TRBD1 (6 bases). V lost 5 bases to trimming and J lost 7 bases, with 18 bases between them. The CDR3 has 15 amino acids. Germline V gives CDR1 MNHEY, CDR2 SMNVEV (reference sequence). The CDR3 protein is CASSALNRAGQPQHF. The CDR3 nucleotides are TGTGCCAGCAGTGCGCTTAACAGGGCCGGACAGCCCCAGCATTTT.

This sequence joins TRBV7-3 and TRBJ2-6; D is possibly TRBD1 (6 bases). CDR3 length: 15 residues. V was cut by 5 bases and J by 2 bases, with 10 bases left in between. Germline CDR1 is SGHTA and CDR2 is FQGTGA. The CDR3 is CASSIGGTGANVLTF. The CDR3 DNA follows: TGTGCCAGCAGCATAGGGGGTACTGGGGCCAACGTCCTGACTTTC. The full variable domain, its missing parts supplied by reference TRBV7-3 and TRBJ2-6, is GAGVSQTPSNKVTEKGKYVELRCDPISGHTALYWYRQSLGQGPEFLIYFQGTGAADDSGLPNDRFFAVRPEGSVSTLKIQRTERGDSAVYLCASSIGGTGANVLTFGAGSRLTVL.

The V call is TRBV11-3, the J call TRBJ2-3; 9 bases align to TRBD1. Germline values: CDR1 SGHNT, CDR2 YENEEA. CDR3 length: 16 residues. V shed 2 bases and J 5 bases; nucleotides not matched to a gene: 8. The CDR3 is CASSLPQGAGRDTQYF. CDR3 coding DNA: TGTGCCAGCAGCTTACCACAGGGGGCCGGTCGAGATACGCAGTATTTT.

The V gene is TRBV25-1, the J gene TRBJ1-1; 8 bases fit TRBD1. The germline gives CDR1 MGHDK, CDR2 SYGVNS. The CDR3 is 15 amino acids. The V segment lost 4 bases and the J segment 3 bases; nucleotides outside the gene matches: 7. CDR3 residues: CASSVPRGLYTEAFF. CDR3 bases: TGTGCCAGCAGTGTTCCCAGGGGGCTGTACACTGAAGCTTTCTTT.

V gene TRBV27 combines with J gene TRBJ2-7; maybe TRBD2 (5 bases). Trimming shortened V by 5 bases and J by 3 bases, and 20 bases separated the two germline ends. The V gene's germline CDR1 is MNHEY and CDR2 SMNVEV (reference sequence). This CDR3 region has 16 residues. The CDR3 reads CASSQVAREPLYEQYF. CDR3 bases: TGTGCCAGCAGTCAGGTAGCGAGAGAGCCCCTCTACGAGCAGTACTTC.

This clone was detected once. The chain has TRBV7-9 and TRBJ1-4; 7 positions agree with TRBD1. V trimming: 5 bases; J trimming: 6 bases; junction bases outside the gene matches: 6. This CDR3 has 14 residues. Germline CDR1 and CDR2: SEHNR and FQNEAQ (reference sequence). CDR3 protein: CASSPGQADEKLFF. For the CDR3, the DNA is TGTGCCAGCAGCCCCGGACAGGCTGATGAAAAACTGTTTTTT. The whole variable domain, filled in from reference TRBV7-9 and TRBJ1-4, reads DTGVSQNPRHKITKRGQNVTFRCDPISEHNRLYWYRQTLGQGPEFLTYFQNEAQLEKSRLLSDRFSAERPKGSFSTLEIQRTEQGDSAMYLCASSPGQADEKLFFGSGTQLSVL.

The V and J genes are TRBV7-9 and TRBJ2-4, with 7 bases identical to TRBD2. Germline loops: CDR1 SEHNR, CDR2 FQNEAQ (reference sequence). With V trimmed by 0 bases and J by 4 bases, 3 bases remained unmatched. The CDR3 contains 15 residues. As DNA, the CDR3 is TGTGCCAGCAGCTTAGCCGGACTAGAAAAAAACATTCAGTACTTC. Protein sequence: CASSLAGLEKNIQYF.

In this sample, this clone turned up a few times. This chain uses TRBV6-1 with TRBJ2-3; D is possibly TRBD1 (6 bases). The length of the CDR3 is 14 residues. The germline gives CDR1 MNHNS, CDR2 SASEGT. Trimming removed 6 bases from V and 5 bases from J, with 15 bases in between. The chain's CDR3 is CASRGTGKQDTQYF. The CDR3 bases are TGTGCCAGCAGGGGTACAGGGAAGCAAGATACGCAGTATTTT.

The rearrangement joins TRBV7-6 to TRBJ1-1, with 7 bases fitting TRBD1. The junction had 6 bases not matched to a gene; V was cut back by 1 base and J by 1 base. The CDR3 has 16 amino acids. Germline V gene sequence: CDR1 SGHVS, CDR2 FNYEAQ. The chain's CDR3 is CASSLEPHRGNTEAFF. DNA for the CDR3: TGTGCCAGCAGCTTAGAACCCCACAGGGGGAACACTGAAGCTTTCTTT.

The CDR3 sequence: CASSAPGLYFTDTQYF. The DNA for the CDR3 is TGTGCCAGCAGTGCCCCGGGACTCTATTTTACAGATACGCAGTATTTT. The chain carries TRBV6-1 and TRBJ2-3, with D tentatively TRBD2 (6 bases). CDR1 and CDR2 (germline): MNHNS, SASEGT. Trimming took 4 bases from V and 3 from J, leaving 17 bases between them. The CDR3 contains 16 residues.

The V call is TRBV4-1, the J call TRBJ2-6; TRBD1 matches 8 bases. This CDR3 has 19 amino acids. V lost 0 bases to trimming and J lost 2 bases; unmatched junction nucleotides: 9. Per germline, CDR1 MGHRA and CDR2 YSYEKL. CDR3 DNA: TGCGCCAGCAGCCAAGAATTCGGACAGGGACTCGCTGGGGCCAACGTCCTGACTTTC. This gives the protein CASSQEFGQGLAGANVLTF.

This chain uses TRBV6-5 with TRBJ1-1; tentatively, D is TRBD1 (6 bases). The CDR3 consists of 15 residues. V dropped 2 bases and J dropped 4 bases, with 14 bases sitting between them. Germline CDR1 is MNHEY and CDR2 is SVGAGI. The CDR3 protein is CASSYREGGGTEAFF. The CDR3 DNA is TGTGCCAGCAGTTACCGGGAGGGGGGGGGCACTGAAGCTTTCTTT.

The genes are TRBV6-6 and TRBJ1-4; a possible D gene is TRBD1 (5 bases). Germline V gives CDR1 MNHNY, CDR2 SVGAGI (reference sequence). This CDR3 comprises 14 residues. Trimming pared 7 bases from V and 4 bases from J, leaving 13 bases between. CDR3 DNA sequence: TGTGCCAGCAAGGCGGGGCCGAATAATGAAAAACTGTTTTTT. Protein product: CASKAGPNNEKLFF.

J is TRBJ2-7 and V is TRBV5-1; the match to TRBD2 covers 14 bases. Per germline, CDR1 SGHRS and CDR2 YFSETQ. The V segment lost 0 bases and the J segment 7 bases; nucleotides outside the gene matches: 12. This CDR3 has 18 residues. This chain's CDR3 is CASSLGDRGLAGVEEQYF. The CDR3, as DNA: TGCGCCAGCAGCTTGGGGGATCGGGGACTAGCGGGAGTAGAAGAGCAGTACTTC.

This clone was observed once. V is TRBV5-1 and J is TRBJ1-1, with D possibly being TRBD1 (5 bases). The CDR3 is 13 amino acids. Trimming took 4 bases from V and 1 from J, leaving 8 bases between them. Germline CDR1 is SGHRS and CDR2 is YFSETQ. As DNA, the CDR3 is TGCGCCAGCAGCGACGACAGGAACACTGAAGCTTTCTTT. This translates into CASSDDRNTEAFF.